This TCR beta chain was retrieved from a study of cytomegalovirus exposure and HLA in healthy donors. About the research overall: Findings of an earlier analysis included some 110 million unique TCR beta sequences from 180 million or so T cells.

The CDR3 has 15 residues. After removal of 6 bases from V and 3 bases from J, the junction contained 7 bases not matched to a gene. The germline V gene encodes CDR1 SEHNR and CDR2 FQNEAQ (reference sequence). The study ran its PCR with 60 Vbeta and 13 Jbeta primers. Profiled with immunoSEQ multiplex PCR; TCRdb holds only in-frame clones, not every one. This table holds roughly 120,000 clones, roughly 74% found once. The V and J genes are TRBV7-9 and TRBJ2-7; 11 bases line up with TRBD1. The receptor's source is a man aged 35-49 years in good health and CMV-seropositive. Material for sequencing was PBMCs. The CDR3 region is CASRSTGTGGYEQYF. CDR3 in DNA: TGTGCCAGCAGATCAACCGGGACAGGGGGCTACGAGCAGTACTTC.